This T cell receptor beta chain was found in a study of blood T cell repertoires in COVID-19. Study in general: From the United States, Italy and Spain came samples of acute and convalescent COVID-19.

In the authors' methods: From reference gene primer amplification, estimates of nucleated cell counts were derived. Profiling relied on immunoSEQ multiplex PCR, and the TCRdb table lists in-frame clones only, not all of them. For V, J and clone size, that table is used; D and trimming come from the DNA. The table records some 170,000 clones, more than 80% of them present only once. V trimming: 2 bases; J trimming: 4 bases; junction bases outside the gene matches: 5. Germline CDR1 reads SEHNR; CDR2 reads FQNEAQ (reference sequence). The CDR3 sequence is 14 residues long. Everyone who took part was about 18 to 90 years old, and they came from about two dozen US areas. Cohort placement rested on clinical history that participants reported themselves.

The sequence came from a man aged 40-49 years who had recovered from COVID-19. Sequenced: PBMCs or T cells enriched from blood (not recorded which). V and J are TRBV7-9 and TRBJ2-7; 7 positions match TRBD1. The CDR3 DNA reads TGTGCCAGCAGCTTAAGCCAGGGGGTTTACGAGCAGTACTTC. Its translation is CASSLSQGVYEQYF.